One sample yielded the 15 T cell receptor beta chains listed below, sequenced in a study of human T cells and chemical hapten exposure. Time point here: patch test 3, about 24 weeks after DPC sensitization. Noted treatment: therapeutic diphenylcyclopropenone sensitization with weekly scalp DPC. TCRdb redid the calling of the RACE reads with MiXCR, one entry per CDR3 protein. The data contain approximately 97,000 distinct CDR3 sequences, 25% to 35% of them singletons. Sequenced material: whole blood, taken in connection with sensitization to the hapten diphenylcyclopropenone (DPC). Receptor source: a man in his forties or fifties with alopecia areata. Some clones in this sample may be carry-over from other donors' samples.

This clonotype has only a few counts. The chain has TRBV20-1 and TRBJ2-7; D gene ambiguous. The V gene's germline CDR1 is DFQATT and CDR2 SNEGSKA (reference sequence). The V end lost 6 bases, the J end lost 2 bases, and 5 bases lay between the germline ends. The CDR3 spans 10 residues. The CDR3 here is CSAAPYEQYF. The CDR3, as DNA: TGCAGTGCGGCCCCCTACGAGCAGTACTTC.

The V call is TRBV4-3, the J call TRBJ2-1, with TRBD2 as a possible D gene (6 bases). CDR3 length: 16 amino acids. V was clipped by 1 base and J by 0 bases, with 10 bases between them. The germline gives CDR1 LGHNA, CDR2 YSLEER. For the CDR3, the DNA is TGCGCCAGCAGCCAAGGAGTAGCGGACTCCTACAATGAGCAGTTCTTC. It specifies CASSQGVADSYNEQFF.

This chain links TRBV27 with TRBJ2-4; 9 nucleotides line up with TRBD1. Germline V gene lookup returns CDR1 MNHEY and CDR2 SMNVEV (reference sequence). The CDR3 loop spans 12 amino acids. The V and J ends lost 5 bases and 16 bases, in that order; junction bases with no gene match: 9. The chain's CDR3 is CASSTGQGLTYF. The CDR3 coding sequence is TGTGCCAGCAGTACAGGACAGGGGTTGACCTACTTC.

A few counts support this clonotype. The chain recombines TRBV9 with TRBJ2-3; no clear D gene. Germline CDR1 and CDR2: SGDLS and YYNGEE. The CDR3 covers 14 residues. The V end was cut by 0 bases, the J end by 2 bases, with 7 bases between. Written as DNA, the CDR3 is TGTGCCAGCAGCGTAGGACGGGTCACAGATACGCAGTATTTT. Protein product: CASSVGRVTDTQYF.

This chain links TRBV5-1 with TRBJ2-3, with no clear D. V was clipped by 0 bases and J by 2 bases, with 7 bases between them. CDR1 and CDR2 from the germline V gene are SGHRS and YFSETQ. The CDR3 totals 14 residues. The CDR3 coding sequence is TGCGCCAGCAGCTTGGACCCTCTCACAGATACGCAGTATTTT. Protein: CASSLDPLTDTQYF.

A few counts support this clonotype. This rearrangement joins TRBV7-8 to TRBJ2-5; D call uncertain. V lost 5 bases and J 4 bases, leaving 5 bases between the germline ends. The germline V gene encodes CDR1 SGHVS and CDR2 FQNEAQ. The CDR3 is 11 residues long. This CDR3 is CASSPVETQYF. DNA of the CDR3: TGTGCCAGCAGCCCAGTAGAGACCCAGTACTTC.

J is TRBJ2-1 and V is TRBV20-1, with a possible D match to TRBD1 (5 bases). CDR3 size: 17 residues. V lost 3 bases and J lost 0, with 18 bases in between. CDR1 and CDR2 (germline): DFQATT, SNEGSKA (reference sequence). The CDR3 sequence: CSARDKALASSYNEQFF. DNA for the CDR3: TGCAGTGCTAGGGACAAAGCCCTGGCAAGCTCCTACAATGAGCAGTTCTTC.

This chain joins TRBV12-3 or TRBV12-4 and TRBJ2-5; D may be TRBD2 (5 bases). Trimming took 3 bases from V and 1 from J, leaving 9 bases between them. The CDR3 runs 14 residues. CDR3 DNA sequence: TGTGCCAGCAGTTTGAAAGCGGTCCAAGAGACCCAGTACTTC. Protein sequence: CASSLKAVQETQYF.

This clonotype has only a few counts. The J gene is TRBJ2-1, the V gene TRBV6-1, with D unresolved. Germline V gives CDR1 MNHNS, CDR2 SASEGT. This CDR3 comprises 15 residues. Trimming left V 0 bases short and J 4 bases short, with 10 bases between. The CDR3 DNA is TGTGCCAGCAGTGAAGCACAACAGCTATACAATGAGCAGTTCTTC. It yields the protein CASSEAQQLYNEQFF.

There are a few counts of this clonotype. The chain recombines TRBV11-2 with TRBJ1-3; weak D call: TRBD1 (5 bases). V shed 1 base and J shed 0 bases, with 13 bases lying between them. CDR1 is SGHAT, CDR2 FQNNGV, per germline. The CDR3 spans 17 residues. CDR3 nucleotide sequence: TGTGCCAGCAGCTTAGGCCCGTCGACAGACTCTGGAAACACCATATATTTT. Its translation is CASSLGPSTDSGNTIYF.

In this sample, this clonotype turned up a few times. V and J are TRBV6-2 or TRBV6-3 and TRBJ2-7; no firm D call. Germline-derived CDR1 and CDR2 are MNHEY and SVGEGT. Between the trimmed V and J ends, which lost 3 bases and 1 base, there was a span of 22 bases. This CDR3 contains 18 residues. CDR3 in amino acids: CASSYGWGVGSGSYEQYF. CDR3 DNA sequence: TGTGCCAGCAGTTATGGTTGGGGTGTCGGATCGGGTTCCTACGAGCAGTACTTC.

The CDR3 protein is CSARRAGRNYNSPLHF. CDR3 bases: TGCAGTGCTAGGCGTGCAGGGCGGAATTATAATTCACCCCTCCACTTT. This chain uses TRBV20-1 with TRBJ1-6; possible D gene TRBD1, 5 bases. V dropped 3 bases and J dropped 4 bases, with 16 bases sitting between them. Looked up from germline, CDR1 is DFQATT and CDR2 is SNEGSKA (reference sequence). This CDR3 comprises 16 residues.

This clonotype was recorded only once. The chain joins TRBV7-9 to TRBJ1-6; the D is unclear. The CDR3 consists of 18 residues. Trimming pared 4 bases from V and 0 bases from J, leaving 16 bases between. CDR1 is SEHNR and CDR2 is FQNEAQ in the germline V gene (reference sequence). The CDR3 nucleotides read TGTGCCAGCAGCTCGGAGCCAACTGGGAGCTCCTATAATTCACCCCTCCACTTT. Protein: CASSSEPTGSSYNSPLHF. Drawing the rest from reference TRBV7-9 and TRBJ1-6, the complete variable domain is DTGVSQNPRHKITKRGQNVTFRCDPISEHNRLYWYRQTLGQGPEFLTYFQNEAQLEKSRLLSDRFSAERPKGSFSTLEIQRTEQGDSAMYLCASSSEPTGSSYNSPLHFGNGTRLTVT.

This sequence joins TRBV13 and TRBJ1-1, with unresolved D. Deletions cut 3 bases from V and 0 bases from J, with 17 bases between. Germline assignment: CDR1 PRHDT and CDR2 FYEKMQ (reference sequence). This CDR3 region has 17 residues. The CDR3 is CASSFSLGRRMNTEAFF. CDR3 sequence (DNA): TGTGCCAGCAGCTTCTCACTTGGACGGAGAATGAACACTGAAGCTTTCTTT.

This chain joins TRBV3-1 and TRBJ2-1; D is perhaps TRBD1 (5 bases). The length of the CDR3 is 16 residues. V lost 0 bases to trimming and J lost 6 bases, with 15 bases between them. Germline lookup yields CDR1 LGHDT and CDR2 YNNKEL (reference sequence). The CDR3 region has the DNA TGTGCCAGCAGCCAAGAGAGGCAGGGAAAGCGCAATGAGCAGTTCTTC. Amino acid sequence: CASSQERQGKRNEQFF.